This T cell receptor beta chain was retrieved from a study of blood T cell repertoires in COVID-19 (dated by TCRdb to the early 2020s). Regarding the research as a whole: Samples covering the acute and convalescent phases of COVID-19 were provided by collaborators in the United States, Italy and Spain. Where HLA class I and class II types were available, the types were taken from metadata supplied by the sample provider, not from assay-based typing. Deeply sampled blood TCRbeta repertoires from subjects exposed to, actively infected with, or recovered from COVID-19 were included in the dataset. The material from the prospective study consisted of cDNA or gDNA derived from T cells, B-cell-depleted T cells, or PBMCs. The repertoires were made available in a free public database intended to serve as a resource for research on the immune response to SARS-CoV-2. Samples were obtained from the ongoing ImmuneRACE study (first 160 participants) and from 950 to 1,500 subjects provided by 6 global collaborators. A de-identified subject ID, COVID-19 status, age in years and sex were almost always included in the sample metadata. On the study overall, not on this receptor specifically: Clinical and demographic metadata were provided uncurated, with the amount varying by source and participant.

The germline V gene encodes CDR1 MNHNY and CDR2 SVGAGI (reference sequence). At the junction V is shortened by 5 bases and J by 10 bases; bases outside the gene matches: 8. There are 14 amino acids in the CDR3, from cysteine to phenylalanine inclusive. Left in the record is the CDR3 DNA by itself, 42 bases read in frame from the first base. Each collaborating institution followed its own protocols to collect whole blood in K2EDTA tubes. For TCRbeta analysis, collaborator samples were shipped as frozen whole blood, as isolated PBMCs, or as DNA extracted from either sample type. In this sample, this clone turned up many times. It lacks a known antigen. No per-base quality is available; no much larger clone lies one base away. TCRbeta CDR3 regions were amplified from genomic DNA using the immunoSEQ Assay, a bias-controlled multiplex PCR. Per the original workflow: Within the assay, amplification of reference gene primers was used to estimate how many nucleated cells each sample contained. To quantify the absolute abundance of each unique TCRbeta CDR3 rearrangement, sequence reads were collapsed and filtered. For each sample, productive Simpson clonality was calculated as the square root of Simpson's diversity index over productive rearrangements. Drawn from immuneACCESS, this table holds only the in-frame rearrangements with V and J called that TCRdb kept. Clones are partly lost; checked studies trace under half to an unresolved V gene and leave the rest unexplained. Clone size and V and J calls were adopted from that table, with D and trimming inferred from the DNA. Here the sample has roughly 38,000 clones; 86% occur a single time. The top ten clones comprise roughly three fifths of the sample.

The specimen was peripheral blood. This chain is built from TRBV6-6 and TRBJ1-6; the junction holds 7 bases that match TRBD1. The clonotype comes from a man in his 70s with acute or convalescent COVID-19. The bases are TGTGCCAGCAGTATGAAAGGGGGCGAGTCACCCCTCCACTTT. Translated, this gives CASSMKGGESPLHF.